Listed below are T cell receptor beta chains from one sample, sequenced in a study of T cells in Graves' hyperthyroidism and ophthalmopathy. TCRdb passed the multiplex PCR reads through MiXCR, listing each CDR3 protein once. Of 300,000 to 350,000 distinct CDR3 sequences listed, around a sixth are singletons. The sequencing input was blood. These receptor sequences come from a man younger than 45 with Graves' hyperthyroidism. The CDR3 runs from the conserved cysteine through the conserved F or W. Fields, in order: clone size, D gene, V gene, J gene, CDR3 protein, CDR3 DNA. The D gene is left open where the match is weak. Clone sizes are given selectively: once, few, many, or a class where the clone is expanded.

few,TRBD2,TRBV6-1,TRBJ2-1,CASTMSGGSYNEQFF,TGTGCCAGCACCATGAGCGGGGGCTCCTACAATGAGCAGTTCTTC
NA,NA,TRBV10-3,TRBJ2-5,CAISDNGGLQETQYF,TGTGCCATCAGTGATAATGGGGGACTTCAAGAGACCCAGTACTTC
many,NA,TRBV30,TRBJ1-1,CAWGLDFNTEAFF,TGTGCCTGGGGTTTGGACTTTAACACTGAAGCTTTCTTT
NA,NA,TRBV27,TRBJ2-2,CASSERQERVEEGELFF,TGTGCCAGCAGTGAACGACAGGAGAGGGTCGAAGAGGGGGAGCTGTTTTTT
NA,TRBD2,TRBV7-9,TRBJ2-1,CASSLMWLPGGKQFF,TGTGCCAGCAGCTTAATGTGGCTCCCGGGAGGGAAGCAGTTCTTC
many,TRBD1,TRBV12-3/TRBV12-4,TRBJ2-5,CASNRQGGETQYF,TGTGCCAGCAATAGACAGGGTGGAGAGACCCAGTACTTC
few,NA,TRBV28,TRBJ2-1,CASSGTTGGPPYNEQFF,TGTGCCAGCAGTGGGACGACAGGCGGCCCTCCCTACAATGAGCAGTTCTTC
many,TRBD2,TRBV20-1,TRBJ2-3,CSARLREALSYTQYF,TGCAGTGCTAGATTACGGGAGGCTCTAAGTTATACGCAGTATTTT
few,NA,TRBV7-3,TRBJ1-6,CASSQGSLYSPLHF,TGTGCCAGCAGCCAGGGGTCTCTATATTCACCCCTCCACTTT
many,NA,TRBV28,TRBJ1-4,CASSAGLGNEKLFF,TGTGCCAGCAGTGCCGGCCTCGGGAATGAAAAACTGTTTTTT
many,NA,TRBV20-1,TRBJ2-7,CSARDQGLSYEQYF,TGCAGTGCTAGAGACCAGGGTTTATCCTACGAGCAGTACTTC
many,NA,TRBV15,TRBJ2-1,CATSHGWNEQFF,TGTGCCACCAGTCATGGGTGGAATGAGCAGTTCTTC
NA,NA,TRBV18,TRBJ1-2,CASSLPDFGNYGYTF,TGTGCCAGCTCATTACCGGACTTTGGTAACTATGGCTACACCTTC
many,TRBD1,TRBV27,TRBJ1-1,CASSRLGQGPEAFF,TGTGCCAGCAGTCGATTGGGACAGGGTCCCGAAGCTTTCTTT
once,TRBD2,TRBV5-1,TRBJ2-1,CASSPGGDFGQFF,TGCGCCAGCAGCCCGGGGGGGGATTTCGGGCAGTTCTTC
NA,TRBD1,TRBV19,TRBJ2-5,CASSGTAEETQYF,TGTGCCAGTAGTGGGACAGCGGAGGAGACCCAGTACTTC
NA,NA,TRBV7-3,TRBJ2-3,CASGFPGDTQYF,TGTGCCAGCGGCTTCCCTGGTGATACGCAGTATTTT
few,TRBD1,TRBV12-3/TRBV12-4,TRBJ1-6,CASSGTGGLNSPLHF,TGTGCCAGCAGTGGGACAGGGGGCCTTAATTCACCCCTCCACTTT
many,TRBD2,TRBV29-1,TRBJ2-1,CSVSGLAGYYNGNEQFF,TGCAGCGTTTCGGGACTAGCGGGGTACTACAATGGGAATGAGCAGTTCTTC
few,NA,TRBV5-5,TRBJ2-7,CASSLEGLAEQYF,TGTGCCAGCAGCTTGGAGGGACTCGCCGAGCAGTACTTC
many,NA,TRBV18,TRBJ2-4,CASSFERAKNIQYF,TGTGCCAGCTCGTTCGAGAGAGCCAAAAACATTCAGTACTTC
many,NA,TRBV6-2/TRBV6-3,TRBJ2-2,CASSRRVEELFF,TGTGCCAGCAGTCGCAGGGTTGAGGAGCTGTTTTTT
many,NA,TRBV12-5,TRBJ1-1,CASGLVLGENTEAFF,TGTGCTAGTGGTTTGGTACTTGGGGAGAACACTGAAGCTTTCTTT
many,TRBD1,TRBV2,TRBJ1-2,CATYESGRGYPSGIDGYTF,TGTGCCACTTATGAATCTGGCAGGGGGTACCCCTCCGGGATAGATGGCTACACCTTC
NA,NA,TRBV28,TRBJ1-1,CASSTPPNTEAFF,TGTGCCAGCAGTACCCCGCCGAACACTGAAGCTTTCTTT
many,NA,TRBV2,TRBJ2-7,CASRDGVAGRYEQYF,TGTGCCAGTCGGGATGGGGTGGCAGGGAGGTACGAGCAGTACTTC
NA,NA,TRBV24-1,TRBJ2-4,CAPGRRPSKNIQYF,TGTGCTCCCGGAAGACGTCCCTCCAAAAACATTCAGTACTTC
many,TRBD2,TRBV5-5,TRBJ2-3,CASSTAGRGRTDTQYF,TGTGCCAGCAGCACAGCCGGGAGGGGGAGAACAGATACGCAGTATTTT
few,NA,TRBV13,TRBJ1-1,CASSSEGFEAFF,TGTGCCAGCAGCTCAGAAGGGTTTGAAGCTTTCTTT
few,NA,TRBV6-6,TRBJ1-1,CASSYSSEGTEAFF,TGTGCCAGCAGTTACTCGAGCGAGGGGACTGAAGCTTTCTTT
many,NA,TRBV5-1,TRBJ2-1,CASSLTNGGNEQFF,TGCGCCAGCAGCTTGACTAACGGGGGCAATGAGCAGTTCTTC
many,NA,TRBV6-1,TRBJ2-7,CASRERGGSSYEQYF,TGTGCCAGCAGGGAAAGAGGGGGTAGCTCCTACGAGCAGTACTTC
few,NA,TRBV27,TRBJ1-5,CASSLFGKSGQPQHF,TGTGCCAGCAGTTTATTTGGGAAGTCCGGTCAGCCCCAGCATTTT
many,TRBD1,TRBV3-1,TRBJ1-1,CASSRGQGASVWHGTEAFF,TGTGCCAGCAGCCGGGGTCAGGGGGCTAGTGTTTGGCATGGCACTGAAGCTTTCTTT
many,NA,TRBV7-8,TRBJ1-1,CASSNHRASAEAFF,TGTGCCAGCAGCAACCACAGGGCTTCGGCTGAAGCTTTCTTT
NA,TRBD2,TRBV4-2,TRBJ2-7,CASSQELGGSTNEQYF,TGTGCCAGCAGCCAAGAGCTGGGAGGGAGCACCAACGAGCAGTACTTC
few,TRBD1,TRBV9,TRBJ1-1,CASNTDRGVSMNTEAFF,TGTGCCAGCAACACGGACAGGGGGGTTTCCATGAACACTGAAGCTTTCTTT
many,NA,TRBV3-1,TRBJ1-2,CASSQDVYGRPPYGYTF,TGTGCCAGCAGCCAAGATGTATATGGCCGGCCCCCCTATGGCTACACCTTC
few,NA,TRBV30,TRBJ1-4,CAWSVRAATNEKLFF,TGTGCCTGGAGTGTACGGGCAGCAACTAATGAAAAACTGTTTTTT
few,NA,TRBV19,TRBJ1-5,CASSIPKFWGEVGNQPQHF,TGTGCCAGTAGTATCCCCAAATTCTGGGGGGAGGTAGGCAATCAGCCCCAGCATTTT
few,NA,TRBV20-1,TRBJ1-2,CSAAVGPSNYGSTF,TGCAGTGCTGCCGTGGGGCCGTCTAACTATGGCTCCACCTTC